The following is a T cell receptor beta chain sequence with its context. No antigen is known for it. One base away there is no much larger clone; base qualities are not given. This sample was taken from a study of blood T cell repertoires in COVID-19 (dated by TCRdb to 2020 to 2021). Broadly, across the study: Samples from collaborators originated in the United States, Italy and Spain and spanned both the acute and convalescent phases of COVID-19. The prospective study material was composed of cDNA or gDNA derived from T cells, B-cell-depleted T cells, or PBMCs. Subjects who had been exposed to COVID-19, were actively infected with it, or had recovered from it provided the deeply sampled blood TCRbeta repertoires that made up the dataset. The repertoires were released in a freely available public database meant as a resource for research on the immune response to SARS-CoV-2. The samples were drawn from two sources: the first 160 participants of the ongoing ImmuneRACE study, and 1,254 subjects contributed by 6 global collaborators. A de-identified subject ID, COVID-19 status, age in years and sex were almost always included in the sample metadata. Where available, HLA class I and class II types were obtained from metadata supplied by the sample provider rather than from assay-based typing.

The immunoSEQ Assay, a bias-controlled multiplex PCR, was used to amplify TCRbeta CDR3 regions from genomic DNA. The study's processing was this. The number of nucleated cells in each sample was estimated from the amplification of reference gene primers within the assay. To quantify the absolute abundance of each unique TCRbeta CDR3 rearrangement, sequence reads were collapsed and filtered. For each sample, productive Simpson clonality was calculated as the square root of Simpson's diversity index over productive rearrangements. Imported from immuneACCESS, the table was reduced by TCRdb to in-frame sequences with V and J called. These copies leave out some clones; in studies compared against another copy, an unresolved V gene accounts for under half, and the cause of the remainder is not known. V, J and clone size derive from that table, while D and trimming were established from the DNA sequence. The sample table shows some 130,000 clones, and roughly three quarters are seen once. The ten largest make up 1.9% of the sample.

What the work shows at the level of the full study, not this receptor alone: How much clinical and demographic metadata was included differed by source and by participant, and the metadata was provided uncurated.

Whole blood was collected in K2EDTA tubes by collaborating institutions according to the institutions' own protocols. For TCRbeta analysis, collaborators shipped samples as frozen whole blood, isolated PBMCs, or DNA extracted from either of those sample types. From the germline V gene, CDR1 is SGHNT and CDR2 is YENEEA. V loses 0 bases at its end and J loses 9 bases; junction bases beyond the gene matches: 7. Taken from cysteine to phenylalanine, the CDR3 has 15 residues. Only the CDR3 DNA is retained, 45 bases long and in frame from the first base. This clonotype was sampled from a woman in her 70s with acute or convalescent COVID-19. The sequenced sample consisted of peripheral blood. The sequence joins TRBV11-3 to TRBJ2-1; TRBD2 matches 8 bases in the middle. The CDR3 reads CASSLDGGLAFEQFF. The base sequence is TGTGCCAGCAGCTTAGACGGCGGACTAGCCTTTGAGCAGTTCTTC. Reference TRBV11-3 and TRBJ2-1 proteins supply the regions before and after the CDR3; the full variable domain is: EAGVVQSPRYKIIEKKQPVAFWCNPISGHNTLYWYLQNLGQGPELLIRYENEEAVDDSQLPKDRFSAERLKGVDSTLKIQPAELGDSAVYLCASSLDGGLAFEQFFGPGTRLTVL.